This TCR beta chain is drawn from a study of T cells in Graves' hyperthyroidism and ophthalmopathy. CDR1 is MDHEN and CDR2 is SYDVKM in the germline V gene. This CDR3 region has 15 residues. V gave up 4 bases and J gave up 6 bases, with 18 bases separating them. This clonotype was seen at least ten times. It was RNA transcripts that yielded the amplified TCR beta CDR3 regions. HTBI primers were employed in a first-round RT-PCR of the TCR CDR3. TCRdb ran MiXCR on the multiplex PCR reads and lists one entry per CDR3 protein. The sample includes 530,000 or so distinct CDR3 sequences, around 24% of them seen just once.

The sample was blood. This rearrangement joins TRBV28 to TRBJ1-2; no firm D call. This TCR derives from a woman in her twenties or thirties with Graves' ophthalmopathy. CDR3 amino acids: CASSYIFGPYHGYTF. The DNA of the CDR3 is TGTGCCAGCAGTTATATTTTCGGGCCATATCATGGCTACACCTTC.